This T cell receptor beta chain came from a study of blood T cell repertoires in COVID-19. Measured with immunoSEQ multiplex PCR; TCRdb has only the in-frame clones, and not every one. The repertoire holds roughly 250,000 clones, with under 90% as singletons. CDR3 length equals 17 residues. CDR1 and CDR2 from the germline V gene are MGHRA and YSYEKL. V shed 3 bases and J shed 4 bases, with 19 bases lying between them. This clone was found once. The clonotype comes from a human donor in a cohort sampled during active COVID-19. The chain combines TRBV4-1 with TRBJ2-1; weak D call: TRBD2 (7 bases). Sequenced material: peripheral blood. CDR3 region: CASSHPLGGAAYNEQFF. The CDR3 DNA reads as TGCGCCAGCAGCCACCCCTTGGGGGGGGCCGCTTACAATGAGCAGTTCTTC.